Included here is one TCR beta chain sequence, with context. Its target is unknown. This sample was included in a study of Ad26.COV2.S vaccination and SARS-CoV-2 variants. On the study more broadly: Intramuscular Ad26.COV2.S at 5x10^10 or 1x10^11 viral particles.

Points from the study as a whole: Breadth and depth estimates from TCRs may understate total T cell responses. Vaccine and placebo recipients had comparable breadth of non-spike TCRs.

Repertoires were generated with immunoSEQ multiplex PCR, while TCRdb's copy carries only in-frame clones and drops some. Of 400,000 to 450,000 clones listed, around 92% are singletons. V was cut by 2 bases and J by 4 bases, with 11 bases left in between. Germline CDR1 LNHNV, CDR2 YYDKDF (reference sequence). This CDR3 is 14 amino acids long. The treatment is: roughly 19 received Ad26.COV2.S at low or high dose, single or two shots; 5 received placebo; per-sample allocation not given. Collection of the samples took place on day 63 after the first injection of vaccine or placebo. The TCR was taken from a person between 18 and 60 years old who received the Ad26.COV2.S COVID-19 vaccine or a placebo. The sequences come from peripheral blood, collected in a trial of Ad26.COV2.S vaccine versus placebo. The chain recombines TRBV15 with TRBJ1-1; weak D call: TRBD1 (6 bases). The CDR3 here is CATSRQGLATEAFF. CDR3 nucleotide sequence: TGTGCCACCAGCAGACAGGGGTTGGCCACTGAAGCTTTCTTT.